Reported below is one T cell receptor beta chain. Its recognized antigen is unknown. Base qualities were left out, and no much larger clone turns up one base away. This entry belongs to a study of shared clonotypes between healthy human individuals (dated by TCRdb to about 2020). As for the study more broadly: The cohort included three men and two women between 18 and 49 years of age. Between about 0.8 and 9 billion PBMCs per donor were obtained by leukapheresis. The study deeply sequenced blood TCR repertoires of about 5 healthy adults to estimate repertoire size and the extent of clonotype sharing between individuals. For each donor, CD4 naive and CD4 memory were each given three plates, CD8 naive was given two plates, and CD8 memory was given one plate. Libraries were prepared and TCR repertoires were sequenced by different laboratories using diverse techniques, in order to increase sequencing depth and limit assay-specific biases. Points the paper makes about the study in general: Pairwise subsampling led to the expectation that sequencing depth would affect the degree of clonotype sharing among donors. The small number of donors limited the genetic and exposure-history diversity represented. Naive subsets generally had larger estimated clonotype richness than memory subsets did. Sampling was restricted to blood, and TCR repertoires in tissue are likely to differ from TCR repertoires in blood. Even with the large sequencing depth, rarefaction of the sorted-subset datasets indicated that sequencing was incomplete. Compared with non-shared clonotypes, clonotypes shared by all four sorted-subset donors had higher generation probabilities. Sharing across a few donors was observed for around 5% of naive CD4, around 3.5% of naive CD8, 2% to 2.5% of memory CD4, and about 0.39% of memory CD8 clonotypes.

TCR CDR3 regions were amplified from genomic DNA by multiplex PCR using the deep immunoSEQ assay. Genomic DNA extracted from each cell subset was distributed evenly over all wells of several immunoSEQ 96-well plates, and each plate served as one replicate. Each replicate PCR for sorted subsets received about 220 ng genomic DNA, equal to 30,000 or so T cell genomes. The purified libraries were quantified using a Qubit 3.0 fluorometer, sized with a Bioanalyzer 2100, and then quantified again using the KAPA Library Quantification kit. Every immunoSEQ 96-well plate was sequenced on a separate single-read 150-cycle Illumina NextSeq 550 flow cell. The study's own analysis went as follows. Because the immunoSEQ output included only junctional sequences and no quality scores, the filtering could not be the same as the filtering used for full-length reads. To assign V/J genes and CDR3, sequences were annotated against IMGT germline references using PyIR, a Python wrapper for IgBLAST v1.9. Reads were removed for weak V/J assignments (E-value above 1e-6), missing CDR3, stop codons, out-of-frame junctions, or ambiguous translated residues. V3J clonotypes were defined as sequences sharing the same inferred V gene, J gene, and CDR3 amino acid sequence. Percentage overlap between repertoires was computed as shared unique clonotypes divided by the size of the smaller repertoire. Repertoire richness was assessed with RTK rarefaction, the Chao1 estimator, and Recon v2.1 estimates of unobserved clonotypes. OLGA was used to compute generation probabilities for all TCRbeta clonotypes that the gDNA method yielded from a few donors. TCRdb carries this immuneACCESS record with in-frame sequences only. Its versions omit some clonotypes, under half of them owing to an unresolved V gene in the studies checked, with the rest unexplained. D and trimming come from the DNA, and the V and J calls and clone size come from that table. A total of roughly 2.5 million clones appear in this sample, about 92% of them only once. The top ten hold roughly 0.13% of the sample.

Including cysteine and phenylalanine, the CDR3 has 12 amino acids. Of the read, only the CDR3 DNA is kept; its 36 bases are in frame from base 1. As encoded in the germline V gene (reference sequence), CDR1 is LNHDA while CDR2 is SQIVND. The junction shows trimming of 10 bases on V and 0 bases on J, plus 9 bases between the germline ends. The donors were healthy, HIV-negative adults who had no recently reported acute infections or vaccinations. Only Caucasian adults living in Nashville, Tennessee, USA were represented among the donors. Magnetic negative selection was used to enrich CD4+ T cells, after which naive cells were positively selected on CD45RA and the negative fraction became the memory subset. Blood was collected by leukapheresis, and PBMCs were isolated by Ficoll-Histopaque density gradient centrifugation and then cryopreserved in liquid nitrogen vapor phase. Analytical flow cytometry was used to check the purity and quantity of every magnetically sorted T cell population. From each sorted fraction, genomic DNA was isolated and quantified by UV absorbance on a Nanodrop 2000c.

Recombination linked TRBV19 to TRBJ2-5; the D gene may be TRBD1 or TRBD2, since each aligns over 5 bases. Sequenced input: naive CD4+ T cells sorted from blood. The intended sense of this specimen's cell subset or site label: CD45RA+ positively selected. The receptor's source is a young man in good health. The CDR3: CATGQYQETQYF. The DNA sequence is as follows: TGTGCCACGGGGCAGTACCAAGAGACCCAGTACTTC.